The 28 T cell receptor beta chains in this list originate from one sample, sequenced in a study of cytomegalovirus exposure and HLA in healthy donors. The PCR used 60 Vbeta and 13 Jbeta primers. Measured with immunoSEQ multiplex PCR; TCRdb has only the in-frame clones, and not every one. The sample holds under 200,000 clones; roughly 79% are singletons and the top ten take approximately 1.4%. The sequenced material came from PBMCs. Every receptor here comes from a man under 40 in good health and CMV-seronegative.

The sample holds one count of this clone. The chain employs TRBV9 and TRBJ2-7, with TRBD1 identical over 7 bases. The V segment lost 4 bases and the J segment 6 bases; nucleotides outside the gene matches: 13. The CDR3 contains 15 residues. Germline assignment: CDR1 SGDLS and CDR2 YYNGEE. The chain's CDR3 is CASSLSTGDHLEQYF. The CDR3, as DNA: TGTGCCAGCAGCTTAAGTACAGGGGACCACCTCGAGCAGTACTTC. Variable domain in full (rest from reference TRBV9 and TRBJ2-7): DSGVTQTPKHLITATGQRVTLRCSPRSGDLSVYWYQQSLDQGLQFLIQYYNGEERAKGNILERFSAQQFPDLHSELNLSSLELGDSALYFCASSLSTGDHLEQYFGPGTRLTVT.

The chain combines TRBV10-3 with TRBJ1-5; 12 nucleotides align to TRBD1. The CDR3 is 17 residues long. V lost 2 bases and J lost 4; bases outside the gene matches: 6. The germline gives CDR1 ENHRY, CDR2 SYGVKD. CDR3 loop: CAISEPGQGAFNQPQHF. CDR3 DNA: TGTGCCATCAGTGAGCCGGGACAGGGGGCTTTTAATCAGCCCCAGCATTTT.

The rearrangement links TRBV29-1 to TRBJ1-5, with 8 bases lining up with TRBD1. Losses at the gene ends were 5 bases for V and 4 bases for J; bases not matched to a gene: 4. CDR1 is SQVTM and CDR2 is ANQGSEA in the germline V gene. There are 13 residues in the CDR3. The CDR3 is CSVQDRANQPQHF. The CDR3, as DNA: TGCAGCGTTCAGGACAGGGCGAATCAGCCCCAGCATTTT. Full variable domain (remainder filled in from reference TRBV29-1 and TRBJ1-5): SAVISQKPSRDICQRGTSLTIQCQVDSQVTMMFWYRQQPGQSLTLIATANQGSEATYESGFVIDKFPISRPNLTFSTLTVSNMSPEDSSIYLCSVQDRANQPQHFGDGTRLSIL.

The chain uses TRBV9 and TRBJ1-1; a possible D gene is TRBD1 (6 bases). The CDR3 loop spans 15 amino acids. CDR1 SGDLS and CDR2 YYNGEE come from the germline V gene. V was trimmed by 3 bases and J by 6 bases, leaving 18 bases between them. CDR3 bases: TGTGCCAGCAGCGAGGCGGTTACAGGGTTCCCTGAAGCTTTCTTT. Translated, it gives CASSEAVTGFPEAFF.

This sequence joins TRBV19 and TRBJ2-2; TRBD1 is a possible D gene (6 bases). Trimming took 4 bases from V and 6 from J, leaving 15 bases between them. CDR1 is LNHDA, CDR2 SQIVND, per germline (reference sequence). This CDR3 has 15 residues. CDR3 in amino acids: CASSTLSGGSGELFF. The CDR3 DNA follows: TGTGCCAGTAGTACCCTCAGTGGGGGCTCCGGGGAGCTGTTTTTT.

The chain has TRBV10-3 and TRBJ2-7; TRBD1 matches 7 bases. This CDR3 comprises 16 residues. With 0 bases clipped from V and 0 bases from J, the junction kept 5 bases outside the gene matches. Per germline, CDR1 ENHRY and CDR2 SYGVKD. The CDR3 is CAISESIGTDSYEQYF. The DNA for the CDR3 is TGTGCCATCAGTGAGTCGATCGGGACAGACTCCTACGAGCAGTACTTC.

The chain links TRBV6-1 to TRBJ2-6; a weak D match, TRBD1 (5 bases). The CDR3 covers 15 residues. Germline V CDR1 and CDR2: MNHNS, SASEGT. V was clipped by 6 bases and J by 2 bases, with 11 bases between them. The CDR3: CASRGPGAGANVLTF. CDR3 coding DNA: TGTGCCAGCAGGGGGCCGGGCGCTGGGGCCAACGTCCTGACTTTC.

The V gene is TRBV28, the J gene TRBJ1-2; D is perhaps TRBD1 (5 bases). V lost 11 bases to trimming and J lost 7 bases, with 20 bases between them. Germline assignment: CDR1 MDHEN and CDR2 SYDVKM. This CDR3 contains 13 residues. The CDR3 DNA follows: TGTGCCTCGAGAGAAAGGGGATTTTTTGGCTACACCTTC. Residues: CASRERGFFGYTF.

The chain combines TRBV27 with TRBJ2-7; 16 bases line up with TRBD2. The CDR3 is 18 residues long. From germline, CDR1 is MNHEY and CDR2 SMNVEV (reference sequence). Trimming cost V 5 bases and J 3 bases; bases outside gene matches: 10. The DNA of the CDR3 is TGTGCCAGCAGTCCCCCGGGACTAGCGGGGGGGAAAGACTACGAGCAGTACTTC. This codes for CASSPPGLAGGKDYEQYF.

The gene calls are TRBV6-5 and TRBJ1-4; the match to TRBD1 covers 7 bases. This CDR3 comprises 13 residues. The germline V gene has CDR1 MNHEY and CDR2 SVGAGI. V shed 0 bases, J shed 8 bases, and the junction held 0 bases outside the gene matches. CDR3 amino acids: CASSYSDREKLFF. The CDR3 DNA reads as TGTGCCAGCAGTTACTCGGACAGGGAAAAACTGTTTTTT.

The CDR3 nucleotides are TGTGCCAGCAGCATCGGACTAGCGGGAGGCTACGAGCAGTACTTC. Translated, it gives CASSIGLAGGYEQYF. The V and J genes are TRBV7-9 and TRBJ2-7; 14 bases fit TRBD2. Per the germline V gene, CDR1 is SEHNR and CDR2 is FQNEAQ (reference sequence). The CDR3 is 15 amino acids. J lost 3 bases, V lost 5 bases, and 3 bases had no gene match. Complete variable domain (other parts from reference TRBV7-9 and TRBJ2-7): DTGVSQNPRHKITKRGQNVTFRCDPISEHNRLYWYRQTLGQGPEFLTYFQNEAQLEKSRLLSDRFSAERPKGSFSTLEIQRTEQGDSAMYLCASSIGLAGGYEQYFGPGTRLTVT.

The CDR3 DNA reads TGTGCCAGCAGTGGACAGGGGCCGGGGACTGAAGCTTTCTTT. This codes for CASSGQGPGTEAFF. The rearrangement uses TRBV2 and TRBJ1-1, with 8 bases fitting TRBD1. The germline V gene has CDR1 SNHLY and CDR2 FYNNEI. This CDR3 comprises 14 residues. J lost 5 bases, V lost 4 bases, and 6 bases had no gene match. The variable domain in full, with the rest retrieved from reference TRBV2 and TRBJ1-1, is EPEVTQTPSHQVTQMGQEVILRCVPISNHLYFYWYRQILGQKVEFLVSFYNNEISEKSEIFDDQFSVERPDGSNFTLKIRSTKLEDSAMYFCASSGQGPGTEAFFGQGTRLTVV.

V gene TRBV27 combines with J gene TRBJ2-7; the match to TRBD1 covers 9 bases. After removal of 4 bases from V and 2 bases from J, the junction contained 6 bases not matched to a gene. Germline CDR1 and CDR2: MNHEY and SMNVEV (reference sequence). The CDR3 spans 15 residues. Here the CDR3 DNA reads TGTGCCAGCAGTTGGGGGTGGGACAGGGCCTACGAGCAGTACTTC. Amino acid sequence: CASSWGWDRAYEQYF.

The chain carries TRBV7-3 and TRBJ2-3; 7 bases map to TRBD2. J lost 3 bases, V lost 1 base, and 4 bases had no gene match. The V gene's germline CDR1 is SGHTA and CDR2 FQGTGA. This CDR3 is built from 15 residues. The CDR3 DNA reads as TGTGCCAGCAGCTTAATGGGACTATGGACAGATACGCAGTATTTT. It is translated as CASSLMGLWTDTQYF.

This sequence joins TRBV23-1 and TRBJ1-6; 7 nucleotides line up with TRBD1. TRBV23-1 is reported as an ORF; its role is uncertain. The V and J ends lost 2 bases and 0 bases, in that order; junction bases with no gene match: 16. The CDR3 has 21 residues. The CDR3 DNA follows: TGCGCCAGCAGTCAAAGGACAGGCGGTTTCGGGCCAAGCTCCTATAATTCACCCCTCCACTTT. This gives the protein CASSQRTGGFGPSSYNSPLHF.

The rearrangement links TRBV28 to TRBJ1-2, with TRBD1 matching over 9 bases. CDR3 length: 16 amino acids. The trim removed 5 bases at V and 2 bases at J, leaving 9 bases unmatched. CDR1 MDHEN and CDR2 SYDVKM come from the germline V gene. The CDR3 protein is CASSLSGTGTNYGYTF. The CDR3 DNA reads as TGTGCCAGCAGTCTGTCCGGGACAGGGACGAACTATGGCTACACCTTC.

The chain couples TRBV19 to TRBJ1-5; D might be TRBD1 (5 bases). CDR1 LNHDA and CDR2 SQIVND come from the germline V gene (reference sequence). V was cut by 2 bases and J by 3 bases, with 14 bases left in between. The length of the CDR3 is 16 residues. The CDR3 sequence: CASSILGARANQPQHF. CDR3 nucleotide sequence: TGTGCCAGTAGTATACTAGGGGCTCGGGCCAATCAGCCCCAGCATTTT.

This rearrangement joins TRBV4-3 to TRBJ2-1; TRBD1 aligns across 10 bases. V shed 3 bases, J shed 5 bases, and the junction held 4 bases outside the gene matches. Germline V gene lookup returns CDR1 LGHNA and CDR2 YSLEER. The CDR3 sequence is 15 residues long. The DNA of the CDR3 is TGCGCCAGCAGCCAGGTAGGACAGGGGGACAATGAGCAGTTCTTC. Translated: CASSQVGQGDNEQFF.

The chain employs TRBV19 and TRBJ1-2, with unresolved D. Trimming stripped 3 bases from V and 4 bases from J, with 12 bases between. The CDR3 loop spans 14 amino acids. The germline V gene has CDR1 LNHDA and CDR2 SQIVND (reference sequence). CDR3 sequence: CASSIARGVYGYTF. The DNA of the CDR3 is TGTGCCAGTAGTATTGCGCGCGGGGTCTATGGCTACACCTTC.

V and J are TRBV11-3 and TRBJ1-3; tentatively, D is TRBD1 (5 bases). Trimming removed 5 bases from V and 4 bases from J, with 12 bases in between. Per the germline V gene, CDR1 is SGHNT and CDR2 is YENEEA. The length of the CDR3 is 14 residues. CDR3 amino acids: CASSLQGSGNTIYF. CDR3 nucleotides: TGTGCCAGCAGCCTCCAGGGATCCGGAAACACCATATATTTT.

This rearrangement joins TRBV9 to TRBJ1-1, with no clear D. CDR1 is SGDLS and CDR2 is YYNGEE in the germline V gene. Trimming pared 0 bases from V and 4 bases from J, leaving 10 bases between. The CDR3 has 14 residues. In DNA form, the CDR3 reads TGTGCCAGCAGCGTAGATGTGGGAGGCACTGAAGCTTTCTTT. As protein: CASSVDVGGTEAFF.

The J gene is TRBJ1-5, the V gene TRBV6-1; 8 bases agree with TRBD1. With 6 bases clipped from V and 5 bases from J, the junction kept 6 bases outside the gene matches. Germline V gene lookup returns CDR1 MNHNS and CDR2 SASEGT. The CDR3 consists of 14 residues. In DNA, the CDR3 is TGTGCCAGCAGACTACAGGGGGGGGATCAGCCCCAGCATTTT. As protein: CASRLQGGDQPQHF.

This chain links TRBV7-9 with TRBJ1-1, with 7 bases identical to TRBD1. Germline-derived CDR1 and CDR2 are SEHNR and FQNEAQ (reference sequence). Germline trimming cut 3 bases from V and 0 bases from J; bases unmatched to any gene: 10. CDR3 size: 17 residues. The CDR3 reads CASSFDPEDRLNTEAFF. The CDR3 coding sequence is TGTGCCAGCAGCTTCGACCCCGAGGACAGGCTGAACACTGAAGCTTTCTTT.

This sequence joins TRBV7-8 and TRBJ2-5, with 7 bases matching TRBD1. In germline, CDR1 is SGHVS, CDR2 FQNEAQ. Trimming removed 4 bases from V and 5 bases from J; junction bases left unmatched: 7. The CDR3 extends over 14 amino acids. The CDR3 DNA sequence: TGTGCCAGCAGCTCGACAGGGTATCGGGAGACCCAGTACTTC. This codes for CASSSTGYRETQYF.

On this clone: One junction end does not reproduce the germline sequence, and a read error may be involved. The gene calls are TRBV7-9 and TRBJ2-1; TRBD2 aligns across 10 bases. In germline, CDR1 is SEHNR, CDR2 FQNEAQ (reference sequence). The CDR3 spans 16 residues. CDR3 protein: CSSSSSAGGGRNEQFF. In DNA form, the CDR3 reads TGTTCCAGCAGCTCGTCAGCGGGAGGGGGGAGAAATGAGCAGTTCTTC.

This sequence joins TRBV6-5 and TRBJ1-2; D gene unclear. V was cut by 4 bases and J by 4 bases, with 10 bases left in between. CDR1 MNHEY and CDR2 SVGAGI come from the germline V gene. This CDR3 is built from 13 residues. The CDR3 bases are TGTGCCAGCAGTTTATTTACTGGCTATGGCTACACCTTC. Its translation: CASSLFTGYGYTF.

This chain joins TRBV7-8 and TRBJ1-2; 7 nucleotides match TRBD1. Per germline, CDR1 SGHVS and CDR2 FQNEAQ. Trimming at V came to 1 base and at J to 4 bases, leaving 0 bases not matched to a gene. This CDR3 region has 13 residues. CDR3 in amino acids: CASSLDRGYGYTF. CDR3 nucleotides: TGTGCCAGCAGCTTAGACAGGGGCTATGGCTACACCTTC.

The chain has TRBV5-8 and TRBJ1-5; TRBD1 matches at 9 bases. This CDR3 has 15 residues. V lost 3 bases to trimming and J lost 6 bases; unmatched junction nucleotides: 7. Germline assignment: CDR1 SGHTS and CDR2 YDEGEE. CDR3 protein: CASSSAGQGFQPQHF. In DNA form, the CDR3 reads TGTGCCAGCAGCTCAGCGGGACAGGGTTTTCAGCCCCAGCATTTT.